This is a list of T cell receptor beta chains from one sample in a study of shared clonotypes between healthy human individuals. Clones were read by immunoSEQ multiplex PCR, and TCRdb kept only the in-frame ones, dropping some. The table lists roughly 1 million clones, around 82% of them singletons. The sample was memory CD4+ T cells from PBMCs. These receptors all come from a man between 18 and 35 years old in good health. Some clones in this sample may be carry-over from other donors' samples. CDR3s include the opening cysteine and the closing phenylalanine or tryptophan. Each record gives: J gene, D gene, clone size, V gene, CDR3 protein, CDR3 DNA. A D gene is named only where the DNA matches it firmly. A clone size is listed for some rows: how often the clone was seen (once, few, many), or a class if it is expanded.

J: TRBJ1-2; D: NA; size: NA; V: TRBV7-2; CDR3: CASSLVIGEYGYTF; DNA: TGTGCCAGCAGCTTAGTCATAGGGGAATATGGCTACACCTTC
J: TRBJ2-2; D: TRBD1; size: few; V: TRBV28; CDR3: CASTKGQGAIGELFF; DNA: TGTGCCAGCACGAAGGGACAGGGGGCGATCGGGGAGCTGTTTTTT
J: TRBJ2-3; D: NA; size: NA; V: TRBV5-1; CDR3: CASSLEVETTDTQYF; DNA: TGCGCCAGCAGCTTGGAGGTCGAGACTACAGATACGCAGTATTTT
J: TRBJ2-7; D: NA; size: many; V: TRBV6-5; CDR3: CASTGVWGGGQYF; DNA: TGTGCCAGCACCGGAGTTTGGGGAGGGGGGCAGTACTTC
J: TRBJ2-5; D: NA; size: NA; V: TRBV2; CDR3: CASTEGGNGETQYF; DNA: TGTGCCAGCACCGAAGGGGGAAACGGGGAGACCCAGTACTTC
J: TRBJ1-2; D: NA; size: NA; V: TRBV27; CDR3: CASSFSGDGYTF; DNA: TGTGCCAGCAGTTTTTCAGGAGACGGCTACACCTTC
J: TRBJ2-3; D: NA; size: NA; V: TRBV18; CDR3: CASSRGSTDTQYF; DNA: TGTGCCAGCTCACGCGGTAGCACAGATACGCAGTATTTT
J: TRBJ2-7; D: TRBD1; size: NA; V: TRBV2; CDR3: CASLGQGEWEQYF; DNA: TGTGCCAGCCTAGGACAGGGGGAGTGGGAGCAGTACTTC
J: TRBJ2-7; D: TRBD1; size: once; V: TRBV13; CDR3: CASSGWSSDRGRYEQYF; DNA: TGTGCCAGCAGCGGCTGGTCGTCGGACAGGGGGAGGTACGAGCAGTACTTC
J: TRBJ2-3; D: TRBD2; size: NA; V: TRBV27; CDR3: CASGYGTSVNTQYF; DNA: TGTGCCAGCGGCTACGGGACTAGTGTTAATACGCAGTATTTT
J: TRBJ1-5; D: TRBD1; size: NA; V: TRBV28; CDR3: CASSLWLGQGSQPQHF; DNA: TGTGCCAGCAGTTTATGGTTGGGACAGGGGAGTCAGCCCCAGCATTTT
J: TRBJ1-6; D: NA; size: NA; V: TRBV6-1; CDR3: CASKGPKDNSPLHF; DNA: TGTGCCAGCAAGGGCCCCAAGGATAATTCACCCCTCCACTTT
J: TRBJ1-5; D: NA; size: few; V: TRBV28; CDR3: CASSLAPDFSNQPQHF; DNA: TGTGCCAGCAGTTTAGCCCCGGACTTTAGCAATCAGCCCCAGCATTTT
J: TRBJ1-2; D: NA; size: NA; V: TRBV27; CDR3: CASSFKPILSHYGYTF; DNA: TGTGCCAGCAGTTTTAAGCCGATCCTGAGTCACTATGGCTACACCTTC
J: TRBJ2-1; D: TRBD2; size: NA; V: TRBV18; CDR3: CASSRRTSGAWDEQFF; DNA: TGTGCCAGCTCACGACGGACTAGCGGAGCTTGGGATGAGCAGTTCTTC
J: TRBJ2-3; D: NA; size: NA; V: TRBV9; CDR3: CASSTADTDTQYF; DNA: TGTGCCAGCAGCACAGCCGACACAGATACGCAGTATTTT